Only a few counts were recorded for the clone carrying this TCR beta chain. The data were taken from a study of T cells after somatic rescue of genetic block. Assay used: immunoSEQ multiplex PCR; TCRdb lists only in-frame clones, some missing. The data contain fewer than 15,000 clones, roughly 78% of them seen just once; the ten biggest clones take up around 21%. In germline, CDR1 is SEHNR, CDR2 FQNEAQ (reference sequence). V gave up 1 base and J gave up 5 bases, with 15 bases separating them. There are 15 residues in the CDR3. The TCR was taken from a boy younger than 18. The chain carries TRBV7-9 and TRBJ2-7; the D gene is possibly TRBD1 (6 bases). Sequences were obtained from peripheral blood mononuclear cells (PBMCs). The CDR3 DNA is TGTGCCAGCAGCTTAGAATGGGGGCCTACGAACGAGCAGTACTTC. It is translated as CASSLEWGPTNEQYF.